This T cell receptor beta chain was recovered during a study of long-term antiretroviral therapy in people with HIV. Regarding the study as a whole: Blood, drawn from the mid-2000s to the late 2010s, may reflect older ART regimens. Repertoires in HIV (unlike those of controls) had narrower CDR3 length ranges. Whichever time point was examined, clones expanded before ART dominated the repertoire.

Participants who had HIV were, without exception, treated in the United States. Sequencing relied on immunoSEQ assay v3.0, run at survey level. Method: immunoSEQ multiplex PCR; TCRdb's copy keeps in-frame clones and lacks some. The sample holds tens of thousands of clones, roughly 85% seen once. The CDR3 consists of 14 residues. CDR1 is KGHSH and CDR2 is LQKENI in the germline V gene. To note about this clone: Its antigen is currently unknown. Compared with germline, one end of the junction differs, possibly owing to a read error.

The source material was unsorted PBMCs, sampled 1.1 years after starting antiretroviral therapy. The gene calls are TRBV18 and TRBJ2-1; TRBD2 matches at 10 bases. The receptor's source is a man aged 18 to 30 with HIV. This CDR3 reads CASSPLAGEPPVVF. The CDR3 bases are TGTGCCAGCTCGCCCCTAGCGGGGGAGCCCCCTGTGGTCTTC.